These T cell receptor beta chains were read from a single sample in a study of OX40 agonist ivuxolimab in advanced cancers. Method: immunoSEQ multiplex PCR; TCRdb's copy keeps in-frame clones and lacks some. The sample gives over 95,000 clones, about four fifths of which show up once; roughly 1.6% is in the top ten. The sequencing here drew on CD4+ or CD8+ T cells sorted from blood, taken in a trial of the OX40 agonist ivuxolimab. These receptors were taken from an adult with an advanced solid tumor such as melanoma, head and neck, liver or kidney cancer. The CDR3 runs from the conserved cysteine through the conserved F or W. D genes are given only for firm matches. Clone size, where shown, is once, few, many, or a class for clones that have expanded.

.,TRBV18,.,TRBJ1-3,TGTGCCAGCTCACCATCAGGCTCCGGGCTCTCTGGAAACACCATATATTTT,CASSPSGSGLSGNTIYF
TRBD1,TRBV7-9,.,TRBJ2-4,TGTGCCAGCAGCGCTCCGACAGGGGGCCCCAAAAACATTCAGTACTTC,CASSAPTGGPKNIQYF
.,TRBV5-1,.,TRBJ2-2,TGCGCCAGCAGCTTGGGTGGGACGAACACCGGGGAGCTGTTTTTT,CASSLGGTNTGELFF
TRBD1,TRBV6-1,once,TRBJ2-7,TGTGCCAGCAGTGGCCGGGACAGGGGCTACGAGCAGTACTTC,CASSGRDRGYEQYF
TRBD2,TRBV27,.,TRBJ2-1,TGTGCCAGCAGTTTACCTATATCAGCGGGGTCCCCTGGGAATGAGCAGTTCTTC,CASSLPISAGSPGNEQFF
.,TRBV11-2,.,TRBJ2-7,TGTGCCAGCAGCCTCCCCGGGACACTCACCTACGAGCAGTACTTC,CASSLPGTLTYEQYF
.,TRBV5-3,.,TRBJ1-2,TGTGCCAGAAGCGCAGGGGTTGGCTACACCTTC,CARSAGVGYTF
.,TRBV11-3,.,TRBJ2-3,TGTGCCAGCAGCTTATTGGGCTCGTACACAGATACGCAGTATTTT,CASSLLGSYTDTQYF
.,TRBV28,.,TRBJ2-3,TGTGCCAGCAGTTTCGAGACTCAGGGCCCAGATACGCAGTATTTT,CASSFETQGPDTQYF
TRBD1,TRBV2,few,TRBJ2-2,TGTGCCAGCAGGCTGGGACAGGGGGCGAACACCGGGGAGCTGTTTTTT,CASRLGQGANTGELFF
.,TRBV14,many,TRBJ1-1,TGTGCCAGCAGCGTTAAGCTGGGGGCTGAAGCTTTCTTT,CASSVKLGAEAFF
.,TRBV19,.,TRBJ2-1,TGTGCCAGTAGTATAGTAGTCTACAATGAGCAGTTCTTC,CASSIVVYNEQFF
TRBD2,TRBV5-4,once,TRBJ2-1,TGTGCCAGCAGCCCCGGACTAGCGGGAGGGATGTACAATGAGCAGTTCTTC,CASSPGLAGGMYNEQFF
TRBD1,TRBV5-1,.,TRBJ2-7,TGCGCCAGCAGGGGACAGGCATCCTCCTACGAGCAGTACTTC,CASRGQASSYEQYF
.,TRBV28,.,TRBJ1-1,TGTACCAGCAGTCAATTACAGGACACTGAAGCTTTCTTT,CTSSQLQDTEAFF
TRBD1,TRBV7-9,.,TRBJ2-4,TGTGCCAGCAGCTTAGGGGACAGTTTAAACATTCAGTACTTC,CASSLGDSLNIQYF
.,TRBV6-5,.,TRBJ2-7,TGTGCCAGCAGTTACTCCTGGCAGGGGAACACCTACGAGCAGTACTTC,CASSYSWQGNTYEQYF
TRBD1,TRBV5-1,few,TRBJ1-2,TGCGCCAGCAGCTCGGAAGGGACAGGGCACGGCTACACCTTC,CASSSEGTGHGYTF
TRBD1,TRBV10-3,.,TRBJ2-7,TGTGCCATCGGTAGGGACAGAGCCTACGAGCAGTACTTC,CAIGRDRAYEQYF
TRBD1,TRBV2,.,TRBJ1-2,TGTGCCAGCAGTCGGGACAGGGGATCTCATGGCTACACCTTC,CASSRDRGSHGYTF
.,TRBV5-8,.,TRBJ1-1,TGTGCCAGCAGCTTGGGACAAGGACAGACCAACACTGAAGCTTTCTTT,CASSLGQGQTNTEAFF
TRBD1,TRBV5-6,.,TRBJ1-1,TGTGCCAGCAGCTCCTGGACAGGCGGTGAAGCTTTCTTT,CASSSWTGGEAFF
TRBD2,TRBV11-2,once,TRBJ2-1,TGTGCCAGCAGCTTAGATACTAGCGGGGGCGGCAATGAGCAGTTCTTC,CASSLDTSGGGNEQFF
TRBD1,TRBV7-9,.,TRBJ2-7,TGTGCCAGCAGCCCCTGGGGACAGGGCTACGAGCAGTACTTC,CASSPWGQGYEQYF
.,TRBV27,.,TRBJ1-4,TGTGCCAGCAGTTTATATGGTTTCAATGAAAAACTGTTTTTT,CASSLYGFNEKLFF
.,TRBV6-5,.,TRBJ2-7,TGTGCCAGCAGTCGTAGCCAGAGCTACGAGCAGTACTTC,CASSRSQSYEQYF
TRBD1,TRBV7-2,.,TRBJ2-2,TGTGCCAGCAGCACCCGGGACAGCGCTCCGAACACCGGGGAGCTGTTTTTT,CASSTRDSAPNTGELFF
.,TRBV5-6,once,TRBJ2-2,TGTGCCAGCAGCTTGGTAGGCAGGGACAACACCGGGGAGCTGTTTTTT,CASSLVGRDNTGELFF
.,TRBV4-1,.,TRBJ2-3,TGCGCCAGCAGCACGCGGAACACAGATACGCAGTATTTT,CASSTRNTDTQYF
.,TRBV7-7,.,TRBJ2-7,TGTGCCAGCAGCTTAGCGGAGGGGAAAACCTACGAGCAGTACTTC,CASSLAEGKTYEQYF
TRBD1,TRBV7-2,once,TRBJ1-1,TGTGCCAGCAGCTTAAGACAGGGGGACACTGAAGCTTTCTTT,CASSLRQGDTEAFF
TRBD2,TRBV4-3,.,TRBJ2-3,TGCGCCAGCAGCCCCCTCCTCGGAGCGGGAGGCCTCTCCGTCACAGATACGCAGTATTTT,CASSPLLGAGGLSVTDTQYF
TRBD1,TRBV27,.,TRBJ1-6,TGTGCCAGCAGCCTGCACAGGGGTTCGGATAATTCACCCCTCCACTTT,CASSLHRGSDNSPLHF
.,TRBV7-7,.,TRBJ2-2,TGTGCCAGCAGCTTACTTGCGCCGAACACCGGGGAGCTGTTTTTT,CASSLLAPNTGELFF
.,TRBV30,few,TRBJ2-5,TGTGCCTGGAAGCCGCAGGGGAGGGAGACCCAGTACTTC,CAWKPQGRETQYF
TRBD2,TRBV7-2,.,TRBJ2-5,TGTGCCAGCAGCCCACAAGGACTAGGACAAGAGACCCAGTACTTC,CASSPQGLGQETQYF
.,TRBV7-2,.,TRBJ2-3,TGTGCCAGCAGCTTATATGTGTTGGGGACACAGTATTTT,CASSLYVLGTQYF
TRBD1,TRBV28,.,TRBJ1-5,TGTGCCAGCAGTTTATCCCAGGGGGCCTCGGGGCAGCCCCAGCATTTT,CASSLSQGASGQPQHF
.,TRBV18,.,TRBJ1-5,TGTGCCAGCTCACCAGGAGGGCAGGGCGGTCAGCCCCAGCATTTT,CASSPGGQGGQPQHF
.,TRBV7-6,.,TRBJ2-3,TGTGCCAGCAGCCCCCGCACAGATACGCAGTATTTT,CASSPRTDTQYF
TRBD2,TRBV5-1,.,TRBJ2-1,TGCGCCAGCAGCGCTGGACTAGCGGGAGGGCCGGGGAATGAGCAGTTCTTC,CASSAGLAGGPGNEQFF
.,TRBV7-2,.,TRBJ2-4,TGTGCCAGCAGCTTAGCTGGGCTAGCCAAAAACATTCAGTACTTC,CASSLAGLAKNIQYF
TRBD2,TRBV27,.,TRBJ2-1,TGTGCCAGCAGTTTTCCAGCGGGGGGGCGGGATGAGCAGTTCTTC,CASSFPAGGRDEQFF
TRBD1,TRBV7-7,once,TRBJ2-5,TGTGCCAGCAGCTTAGGGGGACAGCTACAAGAGACCCAGTACTTC,CASSLGGQLQETQYF
.,TRBV28,.,TRBJ1-3,TGTGCCAGCAGTTTAAACAGGGTGGGAGGAAACACCATATATTTT,CASSLNRVGGNTIYF